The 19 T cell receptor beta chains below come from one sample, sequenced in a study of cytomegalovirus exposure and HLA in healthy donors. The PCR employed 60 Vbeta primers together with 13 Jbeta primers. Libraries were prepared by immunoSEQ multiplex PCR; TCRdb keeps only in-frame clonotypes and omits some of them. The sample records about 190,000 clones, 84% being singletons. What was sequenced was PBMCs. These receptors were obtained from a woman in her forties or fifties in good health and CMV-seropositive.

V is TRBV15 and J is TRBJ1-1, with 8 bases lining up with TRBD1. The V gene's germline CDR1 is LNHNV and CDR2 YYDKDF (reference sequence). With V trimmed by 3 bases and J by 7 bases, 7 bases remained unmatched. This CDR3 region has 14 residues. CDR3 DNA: TGTGCCACCAGCAGGCAGACAGGGGTAGGTGAAGCTTTCTTT. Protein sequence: CATSRQTGVGEAFF.

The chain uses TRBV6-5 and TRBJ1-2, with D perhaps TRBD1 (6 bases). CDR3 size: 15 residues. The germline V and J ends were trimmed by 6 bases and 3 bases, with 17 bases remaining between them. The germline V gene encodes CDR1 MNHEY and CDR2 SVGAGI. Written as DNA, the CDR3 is TGTGCCAGCAGACGGGGGGCGAGAGGGGACTATGGCTACACCTTC. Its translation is CASRRGARGDYGYTF.

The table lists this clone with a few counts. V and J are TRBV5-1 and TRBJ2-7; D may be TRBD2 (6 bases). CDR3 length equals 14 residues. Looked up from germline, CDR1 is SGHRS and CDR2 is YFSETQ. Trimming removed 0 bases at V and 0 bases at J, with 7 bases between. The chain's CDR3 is CASSLAGGSYEQYF. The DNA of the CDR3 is TGCGCCAGCAGCTTGGCCGGGGGCTCCTACGAGCAGTACTTC.

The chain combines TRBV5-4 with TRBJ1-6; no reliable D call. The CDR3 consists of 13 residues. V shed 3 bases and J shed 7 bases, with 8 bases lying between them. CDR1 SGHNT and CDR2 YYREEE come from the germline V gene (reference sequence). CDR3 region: CASSSGSNSPLHF. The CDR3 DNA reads TGTGCCAGCAGCTCCGGTTCCAATTCACCCCTCCACTTT.

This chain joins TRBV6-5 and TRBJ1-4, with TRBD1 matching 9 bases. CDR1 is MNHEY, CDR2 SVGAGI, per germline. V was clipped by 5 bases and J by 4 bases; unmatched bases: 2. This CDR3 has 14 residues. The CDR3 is CASSEDRGNEKLFF. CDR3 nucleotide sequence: TGTGCCAGCAGTGAGGACAGGGGTAATGAAAAACTGTTTTTT.

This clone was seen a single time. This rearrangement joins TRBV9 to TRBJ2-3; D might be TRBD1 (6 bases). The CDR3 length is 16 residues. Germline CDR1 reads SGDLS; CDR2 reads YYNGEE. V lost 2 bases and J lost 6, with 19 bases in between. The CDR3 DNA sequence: TGTGCCAGCAGCGTTACGACAGGAGGTATGGCGGATACGCAGTATTTT. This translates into CASSVTTGGMADTQYF. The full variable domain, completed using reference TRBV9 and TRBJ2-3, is DSGVTQTPKHLITATGQRVTLRCSPRSGDLSVYWYQQSLDQGLQFLIQYYNGEERAKGNILERFSAQQFPDLHSELNLSSLELGDSALYFCASSVTTGGMADTQYFGPGTRLTVL.

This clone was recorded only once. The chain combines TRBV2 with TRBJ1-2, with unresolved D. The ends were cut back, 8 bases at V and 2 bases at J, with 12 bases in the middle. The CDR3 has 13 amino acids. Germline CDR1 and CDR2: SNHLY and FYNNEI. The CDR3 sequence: CASGSGINYGYTF. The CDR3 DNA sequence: TGTGCCAGCGGATCAGGCATAAACTATGGCTACACCTTC.

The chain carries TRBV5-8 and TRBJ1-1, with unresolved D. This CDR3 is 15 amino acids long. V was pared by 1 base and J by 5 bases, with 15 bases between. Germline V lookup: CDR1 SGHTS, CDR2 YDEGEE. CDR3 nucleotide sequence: TGTGCCAGCAGCTTGATCTCGGGGTCCTGGACTGAAGCTTTCTTT. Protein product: CASSLISGSWTEAFF.

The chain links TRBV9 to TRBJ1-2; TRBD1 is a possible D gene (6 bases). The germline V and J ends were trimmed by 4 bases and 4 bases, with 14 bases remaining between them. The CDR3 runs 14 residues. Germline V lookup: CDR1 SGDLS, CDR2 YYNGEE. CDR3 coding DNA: TGTGCCAGCAGCCCAGTGGGGGGGCCCTATGGCTACACCTTC. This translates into CASSPVGGPYGYTF. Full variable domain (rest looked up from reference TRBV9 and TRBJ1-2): DSGVTQTPKHLITATGQRVTLRCSPRSGDLSVYWYQQSLDQGLQFLIQYYNGEERAKGNILERFSAQQFPDLHSELNLSSLELGDSALYFCASSPVGGPYGYTFGSGTRLTVV.

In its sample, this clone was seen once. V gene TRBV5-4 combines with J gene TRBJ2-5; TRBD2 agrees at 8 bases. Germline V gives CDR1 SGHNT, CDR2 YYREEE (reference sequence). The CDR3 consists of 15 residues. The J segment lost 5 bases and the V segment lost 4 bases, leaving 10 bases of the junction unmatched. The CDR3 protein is CASSPRIAGRETQYF. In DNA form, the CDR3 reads TGTGCCAGCAGCCCCAGGATAGCGGGGCGCGAGACCCAGTACTTC.

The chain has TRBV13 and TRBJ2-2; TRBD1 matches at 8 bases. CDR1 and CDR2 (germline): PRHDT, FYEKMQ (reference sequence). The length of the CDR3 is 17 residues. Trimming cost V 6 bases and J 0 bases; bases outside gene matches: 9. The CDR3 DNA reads TGTGCCAGCAGACCAGGGGGCGCGGGGTCGAACACCGGGGAGCTGTTTTTT. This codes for CASRPGGAGSNTGELFF.

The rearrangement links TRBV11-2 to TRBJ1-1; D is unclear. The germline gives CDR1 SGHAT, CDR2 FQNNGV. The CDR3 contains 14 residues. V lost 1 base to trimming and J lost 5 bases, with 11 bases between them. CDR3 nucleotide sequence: TGTGCCAGCAGCTTAGTCGCGGGGTATACTGAAGCTTTCTTT. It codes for CASSLVAGYTEAFF.

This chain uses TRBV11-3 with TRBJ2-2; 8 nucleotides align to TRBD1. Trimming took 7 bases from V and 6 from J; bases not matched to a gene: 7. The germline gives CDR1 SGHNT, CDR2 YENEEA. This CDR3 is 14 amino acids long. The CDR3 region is CASIRTGRPGELFF. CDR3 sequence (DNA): TGTGCCAGCATCCGGACAGGGAGGCCCGGGGAGCTGTTTTTT.

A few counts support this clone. CDR3 nucleotides: TGTGCCAGCAGCTTGGACAGATTCACTGAAGCTTTCTTT. It translates to CASSLDRFTEAFF. The rearrangement joins TRBV5-4 to TRBJ1-1; D not resolved. Trimming shortened V by 0 bases and J by 4 bases, and 7 bases separated the two germline ends. The CDR3 sequence is 13 residues long. Germline V gives CDR1 SGHNT, CDR2 YYREEE (reference sequence).

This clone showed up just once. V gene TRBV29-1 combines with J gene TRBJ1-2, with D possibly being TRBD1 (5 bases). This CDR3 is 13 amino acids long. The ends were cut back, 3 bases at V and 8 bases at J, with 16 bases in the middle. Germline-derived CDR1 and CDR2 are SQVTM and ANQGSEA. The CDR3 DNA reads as TGCAGCGTTGACAGGGAAGGAGCAGGAGGCTACACCTTC. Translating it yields CSVDREGAGGYTF. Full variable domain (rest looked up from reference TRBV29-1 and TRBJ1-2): SAVISQKPSRDICQRGTSLTIQCQVDSQVTMMFWYRQQPGQSLTLIATANQGSEATYESGFVIDKFPISRPNLTFSTLTVSNMSPEDSSIYLCSVDREGAGGYTFGSGTRLTVV.

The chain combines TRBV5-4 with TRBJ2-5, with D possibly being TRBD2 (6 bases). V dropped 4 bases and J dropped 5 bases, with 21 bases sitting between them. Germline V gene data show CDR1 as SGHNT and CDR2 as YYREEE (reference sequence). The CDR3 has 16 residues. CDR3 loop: CASSKGGTNVRETQYF. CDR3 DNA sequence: TGTGCCAGCAGCAAAGGCGGGACGAATGTTCGCGAGACCCAGTACTTC.

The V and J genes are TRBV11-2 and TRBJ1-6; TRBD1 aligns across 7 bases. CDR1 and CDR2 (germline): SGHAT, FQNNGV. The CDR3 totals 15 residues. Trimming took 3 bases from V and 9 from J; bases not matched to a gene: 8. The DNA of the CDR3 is TGTGCCAGCAGCTTGGGGCAGGGGGGACGTTCACCCCTCCACTTT. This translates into CASSLGQGGRSPLHF.

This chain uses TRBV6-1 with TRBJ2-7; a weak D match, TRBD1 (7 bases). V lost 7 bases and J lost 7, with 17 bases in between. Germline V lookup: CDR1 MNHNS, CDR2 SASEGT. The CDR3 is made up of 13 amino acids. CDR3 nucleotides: TGTGCCAGCACCATTCCAGGGGGGAGAGAGCAGTACTTC. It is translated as CASTIPGGREQYF.

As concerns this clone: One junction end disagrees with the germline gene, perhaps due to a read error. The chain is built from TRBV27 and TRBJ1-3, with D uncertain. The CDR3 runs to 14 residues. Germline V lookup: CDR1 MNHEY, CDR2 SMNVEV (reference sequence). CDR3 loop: CAGSLYYSGNTIYF. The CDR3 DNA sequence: TGTGCCGGCAGTTTATATTACTCTGGAAACACCATATATTTT.